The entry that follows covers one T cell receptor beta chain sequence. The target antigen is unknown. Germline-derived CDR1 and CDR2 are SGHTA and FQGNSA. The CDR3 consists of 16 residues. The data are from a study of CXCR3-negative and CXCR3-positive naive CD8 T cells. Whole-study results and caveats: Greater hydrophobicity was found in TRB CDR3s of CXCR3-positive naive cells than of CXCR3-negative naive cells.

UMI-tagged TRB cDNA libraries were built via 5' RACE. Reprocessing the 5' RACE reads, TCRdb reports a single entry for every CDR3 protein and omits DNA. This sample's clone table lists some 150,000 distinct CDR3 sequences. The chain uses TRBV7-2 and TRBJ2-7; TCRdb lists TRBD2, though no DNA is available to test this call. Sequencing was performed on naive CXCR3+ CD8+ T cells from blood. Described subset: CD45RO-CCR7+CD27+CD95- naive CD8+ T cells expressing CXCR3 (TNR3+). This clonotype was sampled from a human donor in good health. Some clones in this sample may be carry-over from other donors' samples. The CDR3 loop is CASSPSSGGANYEQYF.